Included here is one T cell receptor beta chain sequence, with context. Sequence at one end of the junction differs from germline and may be a read error. The same CDR3 is also encoded by other DNA sequences in this sample. Measured with immunoSEQ multiplex PCR; TCRdb has only the in-frame clones, and not every one. The data contain about 6,700 clones, around 91% of them singletons. This record belongs to a study of graft-versus-host responses after intestinal transplantation. The V gene's germline CDR1 is MNHEY and CDR2 SMNVEV (reference sequence). There are 12 residues in the CDR3. This receptor was identified in a human patient who received an intestinal transplant, so some T cells may come from the graft donor. The starting material was PBMCs, obtained about 80 days after transplant. This sequence joins TRBV27 and TRBJ1-5, with TRBD1 identical over 8 bases. This CDR3 is CASTTGVQPQHF. DNA for the CDR3: TGTGCCAGCACGACAGGGGTCCAGCCCCAACATTTT.